This T cell receptor (beta chain) was retrieved from a study of early T cells in non-severe SARS-CoV-2 infection. Study in general: Sequencing targeted bulk RNA from unsorted whole blood, leaving chains unpaired. General study points: In VDJdb matching, anti-spike CD8 responses were favored while private and CD4 specificities went missing.

Note on this clonotype: Its antigen is currently unknown.

Individual cDNA molecules each received unique molecular identifiers attached to them. TCRdb analysed the 5' RACE reads with MiXCR anew, one entry per CDR3 protein. The sample lists 27,000 or so distinct CDR3 sequences; less than 4.5% were seen once. This sequence was found in an adult who was a healthcare worker with PCR-confirmed SARS-CoV-2 infection or an uninfected control (not recorded which). The sample comprised whole blood.

The CDR3 region has the DNA TGTGCCATCAGTGGCGGGACTAGCGGGGCCCAAAAACAGTTCTTC. It codes for CAISGGTSGAQKQFF. The rearrangement links TRBV10-3 to TRBJ2-1, with TRBD2 matching 13 bases. CDR1 is ENHRY, CDR2 SYGVKD, per germline. This CDR3 spans 15 amino acids. The V and J ends lost 4 bases and 13 bases, in that order; junction bases with no gene match: 10.